The 2 T cell receptor beta chains presented below share a single source sample, sequenced in a study of graft-versus-host responses after intestinal transplantation (dated by TCRdb to about 2021). The method was the immunoSEQ multiplex PCR assay. TCRdb provides this immuneACCESS table in a form limited to in-frame rearrangements. Some clones are lacking; in checked studies, under half of them reflect an unresolved V gene, and why the rest are absent is not known. In this sample the table shows fewer than 20,000 clones, around two thirds of which occur a single time. Together, the top ten hold roughly 3% of the sample. Dithiothreitol, EDTA incubations and collagenase D digestion were used to isolate intraepithelial and lamina propria lymphocytes from graft specimens. The specimen comprised ileum tissue, sampled 14 days after transplant. The origin of the receptors is a human patient who received an intestinal transplant, so some T cells may come from the graft donor.

The V call is TRBV7-7, the J call TRBJ2-5; D uncertain. Germline V CDR1 and CDR2: SSHAT, FNYEAQ (reference sequence). The CDR3 runs 12 residues. V was pared by 1 base and J by 7 bases, with 7 bases between. The CDR3 bases are TGTGCCAGCAGCTTAGAGACTGGGACCCAGTACTTC. It codes for CASSLETGTQYF.

The J gene is TRBJ1-2, the V gene TRBV30; the D gene is possibly TRBD1 (5 bases). This CDR3 is built from 12 residues. V lost 8 bases and J 8 bases, leaving 18 bases between the germline ends. Looked up from germline, CDR1 is GTSNPN and CDR2 is SVGIG (reference sequence). CDR3 DNA sequence: TGTGCCGGAGGGATCGGGGCCGGGGGCTACACCTTC. This gives the protein CAGGIGAGGYTF.